Sequencing of this TCR beta chain was carried out in a study of blood T cell repertoires in COVID-19. Across the whole study: Some COVID-19 samples were acute and others convalescent; all came from the United States, Italy and Spain.

The CDR3 has 15 amino acids. The germline V gene has CDR1 MNHNS and CDR2 SASEGT. Trimming took off 3 bases at V and 0 bases at J, with 9 bases between the two ends. Measured with immunoSEQ multiplex PCR; TCRdb has only the in-frame clones, and not every one. The profile shows 70,000 or so clones, around 84% of them singletons. The chain uses TRBV6-1 and TRBJ1-5, with D perhaps TRBD1 (5 bases). This receptor was identified in a man aged 45-65 years with acute or convalescent COVID-19. The sequencing input was peripheral blood. CDR3 in amino acids: CASSDRAYSNQPQHF. DNA of the CDR3: TGTGCCAGCAGTGACAGGGCTTATAGCAATCAGCCCCAGCATTTT.